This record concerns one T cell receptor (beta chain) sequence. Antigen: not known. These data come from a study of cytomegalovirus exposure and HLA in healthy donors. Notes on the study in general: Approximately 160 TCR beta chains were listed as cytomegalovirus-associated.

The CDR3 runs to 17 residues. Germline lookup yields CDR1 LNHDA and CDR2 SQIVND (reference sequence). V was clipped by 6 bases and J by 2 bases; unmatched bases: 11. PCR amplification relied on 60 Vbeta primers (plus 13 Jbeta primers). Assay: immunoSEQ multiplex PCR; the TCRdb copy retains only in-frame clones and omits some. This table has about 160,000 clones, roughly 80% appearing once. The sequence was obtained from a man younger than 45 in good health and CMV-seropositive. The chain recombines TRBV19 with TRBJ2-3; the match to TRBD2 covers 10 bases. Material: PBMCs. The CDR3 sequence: CASRRYSSGGFTDTQYF. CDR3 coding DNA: TGTGCCAGTAGGCGGTACTCTAGCGGGGGATTCACAGATACGCAGTATTTT. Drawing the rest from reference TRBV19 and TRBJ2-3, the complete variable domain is DGGITQSPKYLFRKEGQNVTLSCEQNLNHDAMYWYRQDPGQGLRLIYYSQIVNDFQKGDIAEGYSVSREKKESFPLTVTSAQKNPTAFYLCASRRYSSGGFTDTQYFGPGTRLTVL.